The 24 T cell receptor beta chains listed next were all sequenced from one sample in a study of persistence of HIV-infected CD4 T cells. Antigens for these TCRs are unknown. Cells were stimulated with CMV-infected fibroblast lysates at 8.5 to 10 ug/mL. Sorting selected CD4+ T cells upregulating both CD40 ligand and CD69. Sequencing used immunoSEQ version 4 in survey mode. Sequencing used immunoSEQ multiplex PCR; TCRdb keeps in-frame clones, though not all of them. The table includes about 20,000 clones, roughly 74% detected once. This specimen consisted of CD4+ T cells sorted from PBMCs after roughly 18-hour stimulation, obtained from a patient who received antiretroviral therapy. These receptors were taken from an adult man with HIV who was CMV-seropositive.

This chain links TRBV18 with TRBJ2-2; TRBD1 matches at 10 bases. The CDR3 covers 16 residues. Germline lookup yields CDR1 KGHSH and CDR2 LQKENI. After removal of 3 bases from V and 6 bases from J, the junction contained 7 bases not matched to a gene. DNA for the CDR3: TGTGCCAGCTCACCTTCGCGACAGGGGGCGGCCGGGGAGCTGTTTTTT. Its translation: CASSPSRQGAAGELFF.

Only one count was recorded for this clone. This chain joins TRBV6-6 and TRBJ2-1; 7 bases map to TRBD1. Germline CDR1 and CDR2: MNHNY and SVGAGI (reference sequence). This CDR3 has 14 residues. Unmatched junction bases numbered 5, after V lost 0 bases and J lost 9 bases. CDR3 nucleotide sequence: TGTGCCAGCAGTTACTCGACAGGGTTGCGTGAGCAGTTCTTC. Protein sequence: CASSYSTGLREQFF.

Points on this clone: An end of the junction does not agree with germline; a read error may underlie this. The chain uses TRBV6-5 and TRBJ2-2; D possibly uses TRBD1 or TRBD2 (6 bases each). Germline CDR1 reads MNHEY; CDR2 reads SVGAGI. The CDR3 contains 12 residues. The CDR3 region has the DNA TGTGCCAGCAGAGAGGGGGGACGGGAACTGTTTTTT. Protein sequence: CASREGGRELFF.

The chain recombines TRBV24-1 with TRBJ1-6; 10 positions match TRBD1. The CDR3 sequence is 16 residues long. V dropped 4 bases and J dropped 5; count of bases not matched to a gene: 4. CDR1 is KGHDR and CDR2 is SFDVKD in the germline V gene. Written as DNA, the CDR3 is TGTGCCACCAGTGACACCGGGACAGGGGATAATTCACCCCTCCACTTT. Protein sequence: CATSDTGTGDNSPLHF.

This rearrangement joins TRBV27 to TRBJ1-6, with D possibly matching TRBD1 (6 bases). V lost 6 bases, J lost 10 bases, and 16 bases lay in between. Per germline, CDR1 MNHEY and CDR2 SMNVEV (reference sequence). This CDR3 region has 14 residues. The CDR3 spells CASSLHRANSPLHF. CDR3 in DNA: TGTGCCAGCAGCCTCCACAGGGCTAACTCACCCCTCCACTTT.

This CDR3 reads CASRLGQSGDGYTF. CDR3 nucleotides: TGTGCCAGCAGGCTGGGACAGTCGGGGGATGGCTACACCTTC. The chain has TRBV7-2 and TRBJ1-2, with 7 bases matching TRBD1. In germline, CDR1 is SGHTA, CDR2 FQGNSA. V shed 6 bases and J 6 bases; nucleotides not matched to a gene: 10. This CDR3 comprises 14 residues.

In this sample, this clone turned up a few times. V is TRBV5-5 and J is TRBJ2-3, with 8 bases fitting TRBD1. The CDR3 is 14 residues long. V dropped 5 bases and J dropped 3; count of bases not matched to a gene: 5. CDR1 and CDR2 from the germline V gene are SGHKS and YYEKEE (reference sequence). The DNA for the CDR3 is TGTGCCAGCAGGGCTGACAGGGGAACAGATACGCAGTATTTT. This gives the protein CASRADRGTDTQYF.

The chain has TRBV29-1 and TRBJ1-1; unclear D gene. Trimming left V 0 bases short and J 11 bases short, with 10 bases between. The CDR3 extends over 11 amino acids. From germline, CDR1 is SQVTM and CDR2 ANQGSEA. The CDR3 DNA reads TGCAGCGTTGAAGAGGGCCTAGGCGCTTTCTTT. Translation: CSVEEGLGAFF.

This clone came up a few times. Additional DNA sequences in this sample encode the identical CDR3. CDR3 sequence reads: CASSQGGGGSRSYEQYF. The CDR3 region has the DNA TGCGCCAGCAGCCAAGGCGGTGGGGGCAGCCGTTCCTACGAGCAGTACTTC. The J gene is TRBJ2-7, the V gene TRBV4-1; D might be TRBD1 (6 bases). There are 17 residues in the CDR3. The V end was cut by 1 base, the J end by 1 base, with 17 bases between. The germline V gene has CDR1 MGHRA and CDR2 YSYEKL.

The V gene is TRBV5-8, the J gene TRBJ2-2, with 9 bases lining up with TRBD1. Germline CDR1 reads SGHTS; CDR2 reads YDEGEE. With V trimmed by 0 bases and J by 4 bases, 4 bases remained unmatched. This CDR3 contains 16 residues. The DNA of the CDR3 is TGTGCCAGCAGCTTGGGGGACAGGGTTCTCACCGGGGAGCTGTTTTTT. Translation gives CASSLGDRVLTGELFF. The variable domain in full, with the rest retrieved from reference TRBV5-8 and TRBJ2-2, is EAGVTQSPTHLIKTRGQQATLRCSPISGHTSVYWYQQALGLGLQFLLWYDEGEERNRGNFPPRFSGRQFPNYSSELNVNALELEDSALYLCASSLGDRVLTGELFFGEGSRLTVL.

The J gene is TRBJ1-2, the V gene TRBV15; TRBD1 agrees at 11 bases. There are 18 residues in the CDR3. Germline values: CDR1 LNHNV, CDR2 YYDKDF (reference sequence). The V gene end was trimmed by 5 bases and the J gene end by 0 bases; junction bases not matched to a gene: 11. The chain's CDR3 is CATSAAGTGGRANYGYTF. Here the CDR3 DNA reads TGTGCCACCAGCGCAGCCGGGACAGGGGGGCGAGCTAACTATGGCTACACCTTC.

The rearrangement uses TRBV7-2 and TRBJ1-1; no definite D call. Germline V CDR1 and CDR2: SGHTA, FQGNSA. With 2 bases removed from V and 1 base from J, the gap between germline ends came to 8 bases. The CDR3 spans 14 residues. In DNA form, the CDR3 reads TGTGCCAGCAGCTTACGGCGGGGGAACACTGAAGCTTTCTTT. It translates to CASSLRRGNTEAFF.

The chain joins TRBV6-5 to TRBJ2-7; TRBD1 or TRBD2 may be the D gene (5 bases each). The CDR3 is 15 amino acids. Trimming pared 2 bases from V and 0 bases from J, leaving 11 bases between. Germline CDR1 reads MNHEY; CDR2 reads SVGAGI. In DNA, the CDR3 is TGTGCCAGCAGTTACGGAAGGGACGGCTCCTACGAGCAGTACTTC. This sequence encodes CASSYGRDGSYEQYF.

CDR3 loop: CASSTGTALSYEQYF. Here the CDR3 DNA reads TGTGCCAGCAGTACCGGGACAGCACTCTCCTACGAGCAGTACTTC. The chain recombines TRBV6-1 with TRBJ2-7; 7 bases map to TRBD1. CDR1 is MNHNS and CDR2 is SASEGT in the germline V gene. The CDR3 sequence is 15 residues long. V lost 5 bases and J lost 0; bases outside the gene matches: 7.

The chain employs TRBV28 and TRBJ2-2; TRBD1 is a possible D gene (5 bases). Trimming removed 6 bases at V and 4 bases at J, with 12 bases between. Germline CDR1 is MDHEN and CDR2 is SYDVKM. This CDR3 is 14 amino acids long. CDR3 bases: TGTGCCAGCAGAGAGCCTAGGGGCACCGGGGAGCTGTTTTTT. This codes for CASREPRGTGELFF.

This clone was seen a handful of times. V and J are TRBV10-2 and TRBJ2-3; no clear D. V was pared by 4 bases and J by 6 bases, with 5 bases between. The germline CDR1 and CDR2 sequences are WSHSY and SAAADI. This CDR3 contains 11 residues. CDR3 sequence (DNA): TGCGCCAGCAGTGCCAGTGATACGCAGTATTTT. Its translation is CASSASDTQYF.

This chain joins TRBV6-4 and TRBJ2-1; D uncertain. This CDR3 is 12 amino acids long. The germline gives CDR1 MRHNA, CDR2 SNTAGT. V gave up 10 bases and J gave up 0 bases, with 7 bases separating them. CDR3 residues: CATSSSYNEQFF. Written as DNA, the CDR3 is TGTGCCACCTCGAGCTCCTACAATGAGCAGTTCTTC.

This clone was recorded once. CDR3 sequence: CASSQGGTGILRGYGYTF. The CDR3 bases are TGCGCCAGCAGCCAAGGGGGGACAGGGATATTAAGAGGCTATGGCTACACCTTC. V gene TRBV4-1 combines with J gene TRBJ1-2; 9 nucleotides align to TRBD1. The CDR3 length is 18 residues. Germline V lookup: CDR1 MGHRA, CDR2 YSYEKL. Trimming cost V 1 base and J 4 bases; bases outside gene matches: 13.

This clone was seen once. The rearrangement uses TRBV2 and TRBJ1-1; the D gene is possibly TRBD1 (6 bases). The CDR3 runs to 14 residues. V was clipped by 4 bases and J by 2 bases, with 11 bases between them. Germline loops: CDR1 SNHLY, CDR2 FYNNEI. The CDR3 here is CASSGQVTNTEAFF. In DNA form, the CDR3 reads TGTGCCAGCAGTGGACAGGTGACAAACACTGAAGCTTTCTTT.

The chain links TRBV3-1 (or the pseudogene TRBV3-2) to TRBJ1-4; D remains ambiguous. CDR1 LGHDT and CDR2 YNNKEL come from the germline V gene (reference sequence). The length of the CDR3 is 15 residues. V shed 6 bases and J shed 4 bases, with 15 bases lying between them. CDR3 nucleotides: TGTGCCAGCAGACTCGGGCGGATTGTTAATGAAAAACTGTTTTTT. As protein: CASRLGRIVNEKLFF.

This chain connects TRBV5-1 to TRBJ1-4, with a weak D call TRBD1 (5 bases). Germline V gene lookup returns CDR1 SGHRS and CDR2 YFSETQ. The length of the CDR3 is 15 residues. The ends were cut back, 0 bases at V and 5 bases at J, with 11 bases in the middle. CDR3 sequence: CASSLAGTVNEKLFF. For the CDR3, the DNA is TGCGCCAGCAGCTTGGCCGGGACGGTAAATGAAAAACTGTTTTTT.

On this clone: Other DNA sequences in the same sample also yield this CDR3. CDR3 DNA sequence: TGTGCCACCAGCAGAGAGTCGACCACAGGGGTCGAAGCTTTCTTT. Translated, it gives CATSRESTTGVEAFF. The chain carries TRBV15 and TRBJ1-1, with 7 positions matching TRBD1. V lost 0 bases and J lost 8; bases outside the gene matches: 9. Germline lookup yields CDR1 LNHNV and CDR2 YYDKDF (reference sequence). CDR3 length: 15 amino acids. Full variable domain (remainder filled in from reference TRBV15 and TRBJ1-1): DAMVIQNPRYQVTQFGKPVTLSCSQTLNHNVMYWYQQKSSQAPKLLFHYYDKDFNNEADTPDNFQSRRPNTSFCFLDIRSPGLGDTAMYLCATSRESTTGVEAFFGQGTRLTVV.

The rearrangement joins TRBV28 to TRBJ1-2; D is ambiguous. This CDR3 is 15 amino acids long. From germline, CDR1 is MDHEN and CDR2 SYDVKM. The V end was cut by 4 bases, the J end by 3 bases, with 15 bases between. The CDR3 DNA follows: TGTGCCAGCAGTTCCCTTGGAGGAAGGGACTATGGCTACACCTTC. It yields the protein CASSSLGGRDYGYTF.

This clone was recorded once. J is TRBJ1-5 and V is TRBV6-5; D unresolved. In germline, CDR1 is MNHEY, CDR2 SVGAGI. V was shortened by 5 bases and J by 6 bases, with 14 bases between the two germline ends. CDR3 length equals 14 residues. As DNA, the CDR3 is TGTGCCAGCAGTCCCCGGGGTCTGGTTCAGCCCCAGCATTTT. Protein: CASSPRGLVQPQHF.